The sequence of this T cell receptor (beta chain) was determined in a study of T cell repertoires in cytomegalovirus infection. For the study at large: It was recently identified HLA-C-restricted and well-studied HLA-B-restricted CMV epitopes that the study used. The public TCR beta signatures pointed to both CMV infection and matching HLA type. General observations from the study: The ex vivo response was dominated by HLA-C-restricted CMV-specific TCR beta clonotypes. Cumulative public TCR beta family frequency identified CMV carriers with the relevant HLA.

MiXCR was run by TCRdb on the reads, yielding one entry per CDR3 protein. Here the sample spans approximately 390,000 distinct CDR3 sequences, about 35% being singletons. The CDR3 loop spans 13 amino acids. Trimming removed 4 bases at V and 4 bases at J, with 8 bases between. This clonotype came up a few times. What it recognizes is unknown. This sequence originates from a human donor in good health (CMV status not recorded). Some clones in this sample may be carry-over from other donors' samples. This sequence joins TRBV12-3 or TRBV12-4 and TRBJ1-5; D remains ambiguous. The specimen was cultured PBMCs, collected from culture after CMV antigen stimulation. The CDR3: CASSSLENQPQHF. In DNA form, the CDR3 reads TGTGCCAGCAGTTCCTTGGAGAATCAGCCCCAGCATTTT.